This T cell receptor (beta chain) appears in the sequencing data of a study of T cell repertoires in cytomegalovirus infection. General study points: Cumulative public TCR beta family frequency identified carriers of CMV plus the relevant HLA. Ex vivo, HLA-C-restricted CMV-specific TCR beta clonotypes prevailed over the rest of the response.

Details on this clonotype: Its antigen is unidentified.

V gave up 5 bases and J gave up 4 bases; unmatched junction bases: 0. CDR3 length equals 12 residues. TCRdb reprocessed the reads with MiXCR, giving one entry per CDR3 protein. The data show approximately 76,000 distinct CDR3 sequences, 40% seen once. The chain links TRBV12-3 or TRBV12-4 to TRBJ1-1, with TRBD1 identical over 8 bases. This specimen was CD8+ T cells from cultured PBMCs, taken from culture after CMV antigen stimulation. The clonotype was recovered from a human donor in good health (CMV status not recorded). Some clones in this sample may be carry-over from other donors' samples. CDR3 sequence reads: CASSTGGTEAFF. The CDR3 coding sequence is TGTGCCAGCAGTACAGGGGGCACTGAAGCTTTCTTT.